These 18 T cell receptor beta chains were all obtained from the same sample, sequenced in a study of regulatory T cells in long-lasting Graves disease. HTBI primers from iRepertoire and Arm-PCR of CDR3 regions yielded the TCR beta libraries. TCRdb passed the multiplex PCR reads through MiXCR, listing each CDR3 protein once. This repertoire shows some 450,000 distinct CDR3 sequences, 23% found once; its top ten account for roughly 28%. Documented time point: persistent/refractory GD, antithyroid drugs over 5 years with positive TRAb. PBMC-derived RNA was used for the TCR library. The sample in question was peripheral blood mononuclear cells (PBMCs), obtained when the disease was refractory, from a patient treated with antithyroid drugs. The receptors were sampled from a female donor with Graves disease.

This clonotype was observed at least ten times. This chain connects TRBV12-3 or TRBV12-4 to TRBJ2-7; 7 bases match TRBD2. The junction had 12 bases not matched to a gene; V was cut back by 7 bases and J by 6 bases. CDR3 length: 14 amino acids. The CDR3 sequence: CASNYGGLVSEQYF. Here the CDR3 DNA reads TGTGCCAGCAATTACGGGGGGTTAGTTAGCGAGCAGTACTTC.

This clonotype was seen many times. The V and J genes are TRBV27 and TRBJ1-5; D perhaps matches TRBD1 (6 bases). V shed 3 bases and J shed 9 bases, with 18 bases lying between them. The CDR3 runs 15 residues. Per germline, CDR1 MNHEY and CDR2 SMNVEV (reference sequence). The CDR3 is CASSLRGDAGRPQHF. CDR3 in DNA: TGTGCCAGCAGTTTGAGGGGGGACGCGGGTCGGCCCCAGCATTTT.

Remarks on this clonotype: A read error may explain this, as a much larger clone is one base away. V and J are TRBV6-4 and TRBJ2-5, with TRBD1 identical over 9 bases. This CDR3 region has 16 residues. Germline CDR1 and CDR2: MRHNA and SNTAGT. In DNA form, the CDR3 reads TGTGCCAGCAGTGACTGCGGACAGGGGAGGCAAGAGGCCCAGTACTTC. It translates to CASSDCGQGRQEAQYF.

This chain joins TRBV4-1 and TRBJ2-7; D ambiguous. The V end was cut by 1 base, the J end by 6 bases, with 10 bases between. The CDR3 contains 13 residues. Germline CDR1 is MGHRA and CDR2 is YSYEKL. CDR3 sequence: CASSQGAVREQYF. DNA for the CDR3: TGCGCCAGCAGCCAAGGGGCAGTTCGCGAGCAGTACTTC.

This clonotype was counted at least ten times. CDR3 DNA: TGTGCCAGCAGCTTAGGCCCAGTAGGCACGATCCCCTACGAGCAGTACTTC. It is translated as CASSLGPVGTIPYEQYF. The chain links TRBV7-2 to TRBJ2-7; D is ambiguous. The CDR3 spans 17 residues. Trimming removed 1 base from V and 2 bases from J, with 18 bases in between. The germline V gene encodes CDR1 SGHTA and CDR2 FQGNSA.

V gene TRBV28 combines with J gene TRBJ2-4; 8 nucleotides line up with TRBD1. Germline CDR1 is MDHEN and CDR2 is SYDVKM. The CDR3 totals 16 residues. The V gene end was trimmed by 6 bases and the J gene end by 1 base; junction bases not matched to a gene: 8. The CDR3 DNA follows: TGTGCCAGCAGCCGGGACAGGATGACCGCCAAAAACATTCAGTACTTC. It yields the protein CASSRDRMTAKNIQYF.

The chain uses TRBV28 and TRBJ2-1, with TRBD2 matching 9 bases. Germline CDR1 and CDR2: MDHEN and SYDVKM. With 6 bases clipped from V and 13 bases from J, the junction kept 7 bases outside the gene matches. The CDR3 runs to 12 residues. CDR3 sequence: CASSLLAGNQFF. The CDR3 DNA sequence: TGTGCCAGCAGCCTTCTAGCGGGAAACCAGTTCTTC.

The chain links TRBV5-1 to TRBJ1-6, with 11 positions matching TRBD1. The CDR3 is 14 residues long. V shed 5 bases and J 10 bases; nucleotides not matched to a gene: 5. Looked up from germline, CDR1 is SGHRS and CDR2 is YFSETQ. The CDR3 sequence: CASRPGTGGSPLHF. The CDR3 DNA sequence: TGCGCCAGCAGGCCCGGGACAGGGGGATCACCCCTCCACTTT.

In its sample, this clonotype was seen many times. This chain's CDR3 is CAISESRAGVWETQYF. As DNA, the CDR3 is TGTGCCATCAGTGAGTCGAGAGCGGGAGTGTGGGAGACCCAGTACTTC. The chain carries TRBV10-3 and TRBJ2-5; TRBD2 matches 8 bases. Germline trimming cut 0 bases from V and 5 bases from J; bases unmatched to any gene: 8. In germline, CDR1 is ENHRY, CDR2 SYGVKD. The CDR3 sequence is 16 residues long.

This clonotype came up a few times. This sequence joins TRBV9 and TRBJ1-5, with 7 bases that match TRBD1. With V trimmed by 3 bases and J by 5 bases, 8 bases remained unmatched. The germline V gene encodes CDR1 SGDLS and CDR2 YYNGEE. There are 15 residues in the CDR3. Here the CDR3 DNA reads TGTGCCAGCAGCGCCGTGGGGACAGTTGATCAGCCCCAGCATTTT. Translating gives CASSAVGTVDQPQHF.

Details on this clonotype: Just one base apart from a much larger clone, this may be a read error. The V gene is TRBV28, the J gene TRBJ1-5; D may be TRBD1 (6 bases). CDR3 length: 16 residues. Germline CDR1 reads MDHEN; CDR2 reads SYDVKM. As DNA, the CDR3 is TGTGCCAGCAGTCGACCGGGACAATCTAGCGATCAGCCCCAGCATTTT. Translating gives CASSRPGQSSDQPQHF. The variable domain in full, completed from reference TRBV28 and TRBJ1-5, reads DVKVTQSSRYLVKRTGEKVFLECVQDMDHENMFWYRQDPGLGLRLIYFSYDVKMKEKGDIPEGYSVSREKKERFSLILESASTNQTSMYLCASSRPGQSSDQPQHFGDGTRLSIL.

The chain links TRBV18 to TRBJ2-7; D is unresolved. V dropped 3 bases and J dropped 7 bases, with 16 bases sitting between them. The CDR3 has 14 residues. Germline lookup yields CDR1 KGHSH and CDR2 LQKENI. CDR3 DNA sequence: TGTGCCAGCTCACCCGTCCCAGGCTTCCGGGAGCAGTACTTC. It codes for CASSPVPGFREQYF.

In this sample, this clonotype turned up many times. The gene calls are TRBV28 and TRBJ1-4, with D tentatively TRBD1 (5 bases). This CDR3 is 16 amino acids long. In germline, CDR1 is MDHEN, CDR2 SYDVKM. The V gene lost 3 bases and the J gene lost 5 bases, with 16 bases spanning the gap. CDR3 bases: TGTGCCAGCAGTTTTAGTGCAGGGAGGGCGAATGAAAAACTGTTTTTT. Its translation is CASSFSAGRANEKLFF.

This clonotype was seen at least ten times. The gene calls are TRBV6-1 and TRBJ2-5; perhaps TRBD1 as D (6 bases). The CDR3 is 14 residues long. The V gene's germline CDR1 is MNHNS and CDR2 SASEGT. V dropped 5 bases and J dropped 4 bases, with 14 bases sitting between them. In DNA, the CDR3 is TGTGCCAGCAGTATACAGGGCCGTGGAGAGACCCAGTACTTC. Encoded protein: CASSIQGRGETQYF.

This clonotype was seen ten or more times. J is TRBJ1-6 and V is TRBV3-1; tentatively, D is TRBD1 (5 bases). Germline CDR1 reads LGHDT; CDR2 reads YNNKEL (reference sequence). There are 13 residues in the CDR3. Deletions cut 4 bases from V and 10 bases from J, with 11 bases between. CDR3 in amino acids: CASSRGANSPLHF. The CDR3 DNA reads as TGTGCCAGCAGCCGTGGGGCAAACTCACCCCTCCACTTT.

This clonotype was observed a handful of times. The chain uses TRBV7-2 and TRBJ1-3, with 12 bases fitting TRBD1. Trimming at V came to 6 bases and at J to 6 bases, leaving 30 bases not matched to a gene. This CDR3 contains 23 residues. Germline V lookup: CDR1 SGHTA, CDR2 FQGNSA. The CDR3: CASSRNTLGPGQGAKKGENTIYF. The CDR3 DNA reads TGTGCCAGCAGTCGTAATACTCTGGGACCGGGACAGGGGGCCAAGAAGGGAGAAAACACCATATATTTT. The full variable domain, with the rest looked up from reference TRBV7-2 and TRBJ1-3, is GAGVSQSPSNKVTEKGKDVELRCDPISGHTALYWYRQSLGQGLEFLIYFQGNSAPDKSGLPSDRFSAERTGGSVSTLTIQRTQQEDSAVYLCASSRNTLGPGQGAKKGENTIYFGEGSWLTVV.

This clonotype came up many times. This chain links TRBV20-1 with TRBJ1-2; TRBD1 aligns across 10 bases. The CDR3 spans 14 residues. The V segment lost 5 bases and the J segment 5 bases; nucleotides outside the gene matches: 8. From germline, CDR1 is DFQATT and CDR2 SNEGSKA (reference sequence). CDR3 region: CSAQGRDRGYGYTF. DNA for the CDR3: TGCAGTGCTCAGGGCCGGGACAGGGGATATGGCTACACCTTC.

The chain carries TRBV25-1 and TRBJ2-3; 9 bases match TRBD2. Germline assignment: CDR1 MGHDK and CDR2 SYGVNS. The CDR3 is 15 residues long. The V segment lost 5 bases and the J segment 6 bases; nucleotides outside the gene matches: 9. CDR3 amino acids: CASSPIAGAGDTQYF. The CDR3 nucleotides are TGTGCCAGCAGTCCTATAGCGGGAGCAGGGGATACGCAGTATTTT.